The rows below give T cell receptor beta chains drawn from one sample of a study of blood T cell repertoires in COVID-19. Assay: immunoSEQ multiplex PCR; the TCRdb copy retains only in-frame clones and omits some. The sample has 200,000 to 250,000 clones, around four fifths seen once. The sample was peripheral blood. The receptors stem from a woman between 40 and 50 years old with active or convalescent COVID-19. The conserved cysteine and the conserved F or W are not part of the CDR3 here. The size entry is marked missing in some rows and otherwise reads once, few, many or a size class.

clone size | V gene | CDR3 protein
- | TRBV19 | ASSMGTGITGELF
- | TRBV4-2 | ASSHGDRGGNSPLH
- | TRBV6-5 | ASRPDGSNQPQH
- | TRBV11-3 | ASSSQGATEAF
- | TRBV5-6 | ASSFLDRGLGGYT
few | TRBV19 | ASSIGLTANNSPLH
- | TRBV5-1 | ASSSQGGDTEAF
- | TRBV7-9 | ASRLITGPSGYT
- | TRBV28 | ASSRGMNTEAF
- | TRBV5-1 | ASSLSAGRYNEQF
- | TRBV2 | ASSDHRDGEQF
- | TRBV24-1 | ATSDLWDRSYGYT
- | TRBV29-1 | SVDRFNYGYT